This T cell receptor (beta chain) was profiled in a study of T cells in Graves' hyperthyroidism and ophthalmopathy. The TCR beta CDR3 regions underwent amplification using RNA transcripts as the source. The TCR CDR3 first-round RT-PCR relied on the HTBI primer set. MiXCR, applied by TCRdb to the multiplex PCR reads, yields one record per CDR3 protein. The profile shows about 640,000 distinct CDR3 sequences, roughly 20% of them singletons. After removal of 7 bases from V and 3 bases from J, the junction contained 4 bases not matched to a gene. The CDR3 is made up of 13 amino acids. The germline CDR1 and CDR2 sequences are LNHDA and SQIVND (reference sequence). Study-level points and caveats: Ophthalmopathy and stable hyperthyroidism were separated by a 13 V-J model.

Ophthalmopathy patients all had a Clinical Activity Score of at least 3, a NOSPECS grade of at least 4 and disease under 3 months old. Regarding this clonotype: Its antigen is currently unknown.

This rearrangement joins TRBV19 to TRBJ2-7, with 9 nucleotides matching TRBD1. The sample comprised blood. The sequence came from a man younger than 45 with Graves' ophthalmopathy. CDR3 protein: CASKPGQGYEQYF. DNA for the CDR3: TGTGCCAGTAAACCGGGACAGGGCTACGAGCAGTACTTC.